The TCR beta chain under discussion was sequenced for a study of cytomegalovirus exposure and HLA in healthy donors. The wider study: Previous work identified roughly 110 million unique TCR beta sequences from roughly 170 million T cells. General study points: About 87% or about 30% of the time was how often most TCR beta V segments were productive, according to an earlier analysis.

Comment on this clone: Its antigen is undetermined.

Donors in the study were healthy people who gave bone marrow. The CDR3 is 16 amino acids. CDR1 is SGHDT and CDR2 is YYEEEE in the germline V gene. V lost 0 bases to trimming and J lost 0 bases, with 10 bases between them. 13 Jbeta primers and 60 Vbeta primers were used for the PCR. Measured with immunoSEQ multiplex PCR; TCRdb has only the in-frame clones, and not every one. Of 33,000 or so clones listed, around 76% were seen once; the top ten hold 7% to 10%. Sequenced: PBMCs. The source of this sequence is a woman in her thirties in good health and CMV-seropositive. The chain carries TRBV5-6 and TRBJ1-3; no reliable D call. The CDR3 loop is CASSLAPPLSGNTIYF. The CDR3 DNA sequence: TGTGCCAGCAGCTTGGCCCCCCCTCTCTCTGGAAACACCATATATTTT.